The clone carrying this T cell receptor beta chain was picked up a small number of times. Its antigen is unidentified. The data stem from a study of blood T cells in healthy people across ages. Study context: About one barcoded beta molecule per two T cells was captured by template switching.

The second PCR ran roughly 6 to 11 cycles with a sample-barcoded 5' primer and J-beta primers. In TCRdb, the 5' RACE reads were re-called with MiXCR into one record per CDR3 protein. This table holds some 1,800,000 distinct CDR3 sequences, roughly two fifths found once. Whole-study results and caveats: Observed TCR beta diversity showed a strong correlation with the percentage of naive T cells as measured by flow cytometry.

Each donor had 8.5 to 10 milliliters of peripheral blood drawn. Isolated per sample were at least 6 million PBMCs. The clonotype was recovered from a human donor in good health. The sequenced sample consisted of blood.

The CDR3 reads CASSLTGWSYYEQYF. CDR3 coding DNA: TGTGCCAGCAGTTTAACGGGATGGAGCTACTACGAGCAGTACTTC. The genes are TRBV28 and TRBJ2-7, with TRBD2 as a possible D gene (5 bases). This CDR3 comprises 15 residues. Trimming took 2 bases from V and 3 from J, leaving 14 bases between them. Per the germline V gene, CDR1 is MDHEN and CDR2 is SYDVKM. Full variable domain (missing parts from reference TRBV28 and TRBJ2-7): DVKVTQSSRYLVKRTGEKVFLECVQDMDHENMFWYRQDPGLGLRLIYFSYDVKMKEKGDIPEGYSVSREKKERFSLILESASTNQTSMYLCASSLTGWSYYEQYFGPGTRLTVT.